This TCR beta chain was recorded in a study of blood T cell repertoires in COVID-19. This table comes from immunoSEQ multiplex PCR, and its TCRdb copy is limited to in-frame clones, with some not included. The top ten clones hold approximately 23% of a sample with 35,000 to 45,000 clones, around 79% of them seen once. Trimming took 11 bases from V and 0 from J, leaving 13 bases between them. CDR1 LNHNV and CDR2 YYDKDF come from the germline V gene (reference sequence). This CDR3 region has 14 residues. The sequenced sample was peripheral blood. The sequence was obtained from a man aged 65 to 85 with acute or convalescent COVID-19. V gene TRBV15 combines with J gene TRBJ2-2, with unresolved D. In DNA, the CDR3 is TGTGCCGTTGACAAGGATACGAACACCGGGGAGCTGTTTTTT. Its protein product is CAVDKDTNTGELFF.